This T cell receptor beta chain was profiled in a study of Graves' ophthalmopathy and Graves' hyperthyroidism. Overall study context: Being free of ophthalmopathy for 18 months of follow-up defined stable hyperthyroidism.

Amplifying from RNA transcripts, the study obtained TCR beta CDR3 regions. Second-round multiplex PCR came after first-round RT-PCR with HTBI primers. TCRdb recomputed calls from the multiplex PCR reads with MiXCR, one row per CDR3 protein. Seen here are about 590,000 distinct CDR3 sequences, 35% to 40% observed once, and the top ten hold 3.5% to 4.5%. General study results and limits: Sensitivity of 87.88% and specificity of less than 82% were achieved when a 13-signature model separated ophthalmopathy from stable hyperthyroidism.

Aged 18 to 65, hyperthyroidism patients had been newly diagnosed, with under 2 months' duration. Patients were excluded if they had other autoimmune diseases or uncontrolled infections, and likewise if pregnancy or lactation applied. CDR1 and CDR2 from the germline V gene are ENHRY and SYGVKD. This CDR3 is 14 amino acids long. Trimming cost V 11 bases and J 3 bases; bases outside gene matches: 4. This clonotype occurred a few times. Its target is unknown. The receptor comes from an adult man with Graves' hyperthyroidism. The rearrangement links TRBV10-3 to TRBJ2-3, with 14 bases aligning to TRBD2. The specimen sequenced was peripheral blood or thyroid tissue (not recorded which). CDR3 DNA: TGTGCCGCCGGACTAGCGGGAGGAACAGATACGCAGTATTTT. Encoded protein: CAAGLAGGTDTQYF.